The rows below give T cell receptor beta chains drawn from one sample of a study of cytomegalovirus exposure and HLA in healthy donors. TCRdb's copy holds only in-frame clones and misses some; the assay was immunoSEQ multiplex PCR. The sample yields approximately 170,000 clones, more than 65% seen once. Sequences were obtained from PBMCs. The receptors shown here come from a middle-aged man in good health and CMV-seropositive. CDR3s leave out the opening cysteine and the closing phenylalanine or tryptophan.

>TRBV29-1|TRBJ1-5
SVNRGQGQPQH
>TRBV5-1|TRBJ1-5
ASSTTGVGQPQH
>TRBV5-1|TRBJ2-5
ASSSRQETQY
>TRBV30|TRBJ1-3
AWIRRQSSGNTIY
>TRBV4-3|TRBJ2-6
ASSQGIGQESSGANVLT
>TRBV28|TRBJ1-3
ASSFVGATFGNTIY
>TRBV10-3|TRBJ1-4
AISESTGMGEKLF
>TRBV2|TRBJ1-1
ASSRGQGGQTEAF
>TRBV6-5|TRBJ1-4
ASSYSPRGSEKLF
>TRBV5-1|TRBJ1-1
ASSPQGTEAF
>TRBV20-1|TRBJ2-7
SAMAGAGEY
>TRBV29-1|TRBJ1-2
SVAVREGQGYT
>TRBV4-1|TRBJ2-4
ASSSPGQRTKNIQY
>TRBV20-1|TRBJ1-4
SASQSRKLF
>TRBV6-1|TRBJ2-7
ASMGQGRYEQY
>TRBV5-1|TRBJ2-1
ASSLEGTSGRRDQF
>TRBV10-3|TRBJ1-2
AIRDTVGAQGYT
>TRBV29-1|TRBJ1-2
SVTGSPSYGYT
>TRBV27|TRBJ1-5
ASSFGGNQPQH
>TRBV9|TRBJ1-2
ASSDRGERYGYT
>TRBV29-1|TRBJ2-3
SATDRVSGSDTQY
>TRBV6-6|TRBJ2-5
ASSYPTSGQETQY
>TRBV7-2|TRBJ1-5
ASSLEVSGIGQPQH
>TRBV18|TRBJ1-2
ASSPQGYYGYT
>TRBV18|TRBJ2-2
ASSPKVAPGTGELF
>TRBV28|TRBJ1-5
ASSLPGTEYQPQH
>TRBV28|TRBJ1-5
ASSPGGLDQPQH
>TRBV30|TRBJ1-1
AWSLLMAGNTEAF
>TRBV28|TRBJ2-7
ASSSWGQATYEQY
>TRBV19|TRBJ2-5
ASSTGTSGRRGETQY
>TRBV13|TRBJ2-3
ASSSLAVRSTDTQY
>TRBV10-1|TRBJ2-3
ARLAGGQADTQY
>TRBV15|TRBJ1-5
ATSKGQGGQPQH
>TRBV18|TRBJ2-7
ASSPPRDGAYEQY
>TRBV18|TRBJ2-1
ASSGTSGDNEQF
>TRBV29-1|TRBJ1-5
SVGQDLNQPQH
>TRBV9|TRBJ1-4
ASSVRLRDEKLF
>TRBV7-3|TRBJ2-1
ASSFLAGNEQF
>TRBV4-1|TRBJ1-2
ASSQGAGTGGDYGYT
>TRBV30|TRBJ2-6
AWSRGGSSGANVLT
>TRBV11-3|TRBJ2-3
ASSRDSHTQY
>TRBV5-1|TRBJ2-7
ASSLAGRVYEQY